These 24 T cell receptor beta chains originate from one sample sequenced in a study of molecular identifiers for immune sequencing clone quantification. TCRdb passed the PCR reads through MiXCR, listing each CDR3 protein once. The data contain approximately 90,000 distinct CDR3 sequences, less than 25% of them singletons. The sample consisted of naive CD8+ T cells from blood, with Jurkat cell RNA spiked in. Subset indicated: FACS-sorted CD8+CD4-CCR7+CD45RA+ naive T cells. These receptors were collected from a human donor in good health. Some libraries in this study had Jurkat cell RNA spiked in.

This clonotype was observed many times. V is TRBV6-1 and J is TRBJ2-3; D might be TRBD2 (6 bases). Germline assignment: CDR1 MNHNS and CDR2 SASEGT. The CDR3 has 15 amino acids. Trimming removed 2 bases from V and 3 bases from J, with 12 bases in between. CDR3 in amino acids: CASSEWRVGTDTQYF. The CDR3 nucleotides read TGTGCCAGCAGTGAATGGAGGGTTGGGACAGATACGCAGTATTTT.

This clonotype was observed a handful of times. V is TRBV6-5 and J is TRBJ1-2; unclear D gene. V was shortened by 2 bases and J by 7 bases, with 8 bases between the two germline ends. The CDR3 covers 12 residues. Germline CDR1 and CDR2: MNHEY and SVGAGI. CDR3 nucleotides: TGTGCCAGCAGTTACGGTCCGTCTGGCTACACCTTC. This encodes CASSYGPSGYTF.

This clonotype has just a few counts. The chain employs TRBV7-6 and TRBJ1-1; no firm D call. Trimming took off 1 base at V and 1 base at J, with 16 bases between the two ends. This CDR3 has 17 amino acids. CDR1 is SGHVS and CDR2 is FNYEAQ in the germline V gene. CDR3 loop: CASSLVSGLNPNTEAFF. CDR3 DNA sequence: TGTGCCAGCAGCTTAGTAAGCGGGCTAAACCCGAACACTGAAGCTTTCTTT.

This clonotype has more than one count but fewer than ten. This chain links TRBV2 with TRBJ2-5; the match to TRBD1 covers 10 bases. Germline V gene lookup returns CDR1 SNHLY and CDR2 FYNNEI. This CDR3 contains 16 residues. V dropped 6 bases and J dropped 5; count of bases not matched to a gene: 12. CDR3 amino acids: CASRLLGDRGLETQYF. In DNA, the CDR3 is TGTGCCAGCAGACTCCTCGGGGACAGGGGCTTGGAGACCCAGTACTTC.

This clonotype was counted at least ten times. The chain uses TRBV19 and TRBJ1-2; no firm D call. The CDR3 runs 16 residues. The germline V gene encodes CDR1 LNHDA and CDR2 SQIVND (reference sequence). With 5 bases removed from V and 0 bases from J, the gap between germline ends came to 16 bases. CDR3 nucleotide sequence: TGTGCCAGTAGTGTCGTACCGACCCCCTCTAACTATGGCTACACCTTC. The encoded protein is CASSVVPTPSNYGYTF.

In its sample, this clonotype was seen a few times. CDR3 loop: CASSIGVITEAFF. For the CDR3, the DNA is TGTGCCAGTAGTATCGGGGTGATCACTGAAGCTTTCTTT. The chain is built from TRBV19 and TRBJ1-1; D remains ambiguous. Germline-derived CDR1 and CDR2 are LNHDA and SQIVND (reference sequence). This CDR3 has 13 amino acids. V lost 3 bases to trimming and J lost 4 bases, with 9 bases between them.

This chain uses TRBV12-3 or TRBV12-4 with TRBJ2-1; D remains ambiguous. The CDR3 is 14 residues long. The germline V and J ends were trimmed by 3 bases and 4 bases, with 10 bases remaining between them. CDR3 amino acids: CASSFRLEYNEQFF. CDR3 DNA: TGTGCCAGCAGTTTTCGACTGGAGTACAATGAGCAGTTCTTC.

This clonotype was detected ten times or more. The V and J genes are TRBV6-5 and TRBJ1-1, with D perhaps matching TRBD1 (6 bases). CDR3 length equals 14 residues. The germline gives CDR1 MNHEY, CDR2 SVGAGI. Trimming left V 1 base short and J 5 bases short, with 11 bases between. The CDR3 region has the DNA TGTGCCAGCAGTTACTGGGGGGGCGCGACTGAAGCTTTCTTT. Translation gives CASSYWGGATEAFF.

This clonotype showed up many times. CDR3 amino acids: CSAVDSIYSNQPQHF. The CDR3 bases are TGCAGTGCTGTGGACAGTATCTATAGCAATCAGCCCCAGCATTTT. The V gene is TRBV20-1, the J gene TRBJ1-5; TRBD1 is a possible D gene (6 bases). Trimming took 5 bases from V and 0 from J, leaving 14 bases between them. CDR1 DFQATT and CDR2 SNEGSKA come from the germline V gene (reference sequence). This CDR3 is 15 amino acids long.

This clonotype was detected only once. Since a much larger clone is just one base distant, this may be a read error. The chain employs TRBV27 and TRBJ2-3; D remains unclear. This CDR3 has 14 residues. Germline V gene data show CDR1 as MNHEY and CDR2 as SMNVEV (reference sequence). CDR3 region: CASGLPGPTDTQYF. The CDR3 DNA reads as TGTGCCAGCGGTTTGCCAGGTCCGACAGATACGCAGTATTTT.

This clonotype was seen ten or more times. The chain combines TRBV27 with TRBJ2-7, with TRBD1 as a possible D gene (6 bases). CDR1 is MNHEY, CDR2 SMNVEV, per germline (reference sequence). The CDR3 extends over 14 amino acids. V was pared by 3 bases and J by 7 bases, with 16 bases between. The CDR3 coding sequence is TGTGCCAGCAGTTTGGCCCCAGGGGCAGGGGAGCAGTACTTC. As protein: CASSLAPGAGEQYF.

This clonotype was seen repeatedly, ten times or more. This chain links TRBV19 with TRBJ1-1, with D uncertain. CDR1 and CDR2 (germline): LNHDA, SQIVND (reference sequence). The CDR3 spans 13 residues. Trimming left V 8 bases short and J 1 base short, with 11 bases between. The CDR3 nucleotides are TGTGCCAGTTCCGATCCCGAGAACACTGAAGCTTTCTTT. Its translation is CASSDPENTEAFF.

Written as DNA, the CDR3 is TGCGCCAGCAGCCTACCGGGACAGGGGAGGTCTGAAGCTTTCTTT. Protein sequence: CASSLPGQGRSEAFF. V usage is TRBV4-1 and J usage is TRBJ1-1; 10 bases align to TRBD1. In germline, CDR1 is MGHRA, CDR2 YSYEKL. The CDR3 is 15 amino acids. With V trimmed by 4 bases and J by 6 bases, 8 bases remained unmatched.

Ten or more counts support this clonotype. This chain joins TRBV29-1 and TRBJ2-7; TRBD2 is a possible D gene (6 bases). The CDR3 length is 13 residues. Per germline, CDR1 SQVTM and CDR2 ANQGSEA. Trimming pared 6 bases from V and 7 bases from J, leaving 19 bases between. The CDR3 DNA is TGCAGCGTGGCCCGGGCGGGACCTGTAGAGCAGTACTTC. Its translation: CSVARAGPVEQYF.

J is TRBJ2-1 and V is TRBV7-9; 8 bases fit TRBD2. V dropped 2 bases and J dropped 15; count of bases not matched to a gene: 27. The CDR3 consists of 19 residues. Germline assignment: CDR1 SEHNR and CDR2 FQNEAQ (reference sequence). In nucleotides, the CDR3 is TGTGCCAGCAGCTTAAGTCGGGCAAGCAGCGGGAGTGTTTATGAAAGATGGTTCTTC. This encodes CASSLSRASSGSVYERWFF.

In its sample, this clonotype was seen many times. The chain recombines TRBV4-3 with TRBJ2-7; D unresolved. CDR1 and CDR2 from the germline V gene are LGHNA and YSLEER. The CDR3 loop spans 15 amino acids. The V and J ends lost 2 bases and 2 bases respectively, with 13 bases between them. The CDR3 sequence is CASSQSAGGTYEQYF. The CDR3, as DNA: TGCGCCAGCAGCCAATCGGCAGGCGGAACCTACGAGCAGTACTTC.

The rearrangement uses TRBV28 and TRBJ1-5; D is possibly TRBD1 (5 bases). V gave up 8 bases and J gave up 2 bases, with 16 bases separating them. Germline V gene data show CDR1 as MDHEN and CDR2 as SYDVKM. The CDR3 contains 15 residues. The CDR3 DNA follows: TGTGCCAGCGGTCCTCCCCAGGGTGGCAATCAGCCCCAGCATTTT. Encoded protein: CASGPPQGGNQPQHF.

About this clonotype itself: A much larger clone differs by one base, so this may be a read error. The J gene is TRBJ2-1, the V gene TRBV18; D unclear. Germline V gene data show CDR1 as KGHSH and CDR2 as LQKENI. The CDR3 has 13 residues. In DNA, the CDR3 is TGTGCCGGCTCACCACTCGCGGCCAATGAGCAGTTCTTC. It encodes CAGSPLAANEQFF.

This clonotype occurred once. CDR3 bases: TGCGCCAGCAGTCGATCACCGGGACAGTATAATTCACCCCTCCACTTT. It yields the protein CASSRSPGQYNSPLHF. V usage is TRBV23-1 and J usage is TRBJ1-6; 7 nucleotides align to TRBD1. TRBV23-1 is filed as an ORF, its function uncertain. J gave up 4 bases and V 4 bases, and 7 bases lay outside the gene matches. This CDR3 is 16 amino acids long.

This clonotype was picked up many times. The chain employs TRBV7-9 and TRBJ2-7; no clear D. Germline values: CDR1 SEHNR, CDR2 FQNEAQ (reference sequence). V gave up 3 bases and J gave up 7 bases, with 10 bases separating them. This CDR3 is 12 amino acids long. The CDR3 region has the DNA TGTGCCAGCAGCTTCTGGCCGGGTGAGCAGTACTTC. Protein sequence: CASSFWPGEQYF.

With regard to this clonotype: One base away lies a much larger clone, so this may be a sequencing read error. This sequence joins TRBV10-3 and TRBJ2-7, with a tentative D call TRBD2 (5 bases). Trimming took off 6 bases at V and 0 bases at J, with 15 bases between the two ends. Germline CDR1 reads ENHRY; CDR2 reads SYGVKD. The CDR3 length is 15 residues. This chain's CDR3 is CAISPGSLRSYEQYF. The CDR3, as DNA: TGTGCCATCAGCCCGGGAAGCCTCCGCTCCTACGAGCAGTACTTC.

The genes are TRBV4-3 and TRBJ2-3, with D perhaps TRBD1 or TRBD2 (5 bases each). Germline V gives CDR1 LGHNA, CDR2 YSLEER. Trimming pared 2 bases from V and 4 bases from J, leaving 19 bases between. The CDR3 is 17 amino acids. This chain's CDR3 is CASSQSGTYLSADTQYF. In DNA, the CDR3 is TGCGCCAGCAGCCAATCGGGGACCTACCTCTCCGCAGATACGCAGTATTTT.

This clonotype was observed many times. This chain joins TRBV5-4 and TRBJ2-7; D unresolved. This CDR3 region has 11 residues. Germline assignment: CDR1 SGHNT and CDR2 YYREEE (reference sequence). V lost 3 bases, J lost 2 bases, and 3 bases lay in between. The CDR3 region has the DNA TGTGCCAGCAGCTCCCCCTACGAGCAGTACTTC. Its translation: CASSSPYEQYF.

This clonotype showed up just a few times. The chain recombines TRBV2 with TRBJ1-2; D may be TRBD1 (6 bases). The germline V gene encodes CDR1 SNHLY and CDR2 FYNNEI. CDR3 length equals 15 residues. The germline V and J ends were trimmed by 8 bases and 2 bases, with 18 bases remaining between them. The CDR3 spells CASGGGLTVNYGYTF. The DNA for the CDR3 is TGTGCCAGCGGGGGGGGGCTGACAGTGAACTATGGCTACACCTTC.